These 20 T cell receptor beta chains came from one sample sequenced in a study of CXCR3-negative and CXCR3-positive naive CD8 T cells. Libraries were UMI-labeled 5' RACE TRB cDNA. Reprocessing the 5' RACE reads, TCRdb reports a single entry for every CDR3 protein and omits DNA. The specimen's table records around 81,000 distinct CDR3 sequences. Sequences were obtained from naive CXCR3- CD8+ T cells from blood. Subset in this sample: CD45RO-CCR7+CD27+CD95- naive CD8+ T cells lacking CXCR3 (TNR3-). These receptors were collected from a human donor in good health. Some clones in this sample may be carry-over from other donors' samples.

CDR3 amino acids: CASSQGGVPSTDTQYF. The V and J genes are TRBV7-8 and TRBJ2-3; the TCRdb call, TRBD1, lacks DNA for checking. Germline V gene sequence: CDR1 SGHVS, CDR2 FQNEAQ. This CDR3 is 16 amino acids long.

The chain couples TRBV9 to TRBJ2-3; TCRdb selects TRBD1, and the lack of DNA leaves this call unchecked. The length of the CDR3 is 12 residues. The germline V gene has CDR1 SGDLS and CDR2 YYNGEE. CDR3 residues: CASSVWGDTQYF.

The chain carries TRBV6-4 and TRBJ2-1; TCRdb's D call of TRBD2 is untestable without DNA. The CDR3 has 15 amino acids. Germline V gene sequence: CDR1 MRHNA, CDR2 SNTAGT. The CDR3 reads CASSDISGGPDEQFF.

V usage is TRBV7-9 and J usage is TRBJ1-1; the D call of TRBD1 rests on TCRdb alone, since no DNA is present to check it. Germline CDR1 is SEHNR and CDR2 is FQNEAQ (reference sequence). The CDR3 loop spans 13 amino acids. The CDR3 region is CASSLSGDTEAFF.

The chain recombines TRBV28 with TRBJ2-7; TCRdb returns TRBD1, unconfirmable since there is no DNA. The CDR3 runs to 14 residues. The V gene's germline CDR1 is MDHEN and CDR2 SYDVKM. Here the CDR3 reads CASSFRGPSYEQYF.

This chain joins TRBV20-1 and TRBJ2-1. The CDR3 spans 15 residues. The V gene's germline CDR1 is DFQATT and CDR2 SNEGSKA (reference sequence). CDR3 loop: CSARDEIASYNEQFF.

This chain links TRBV4-1 with TRBJ2-1; TCRdb's D call, TRBD2, is unchecked because there is no DNA. The CDR3 extends over 17 amino acids. Per germline, CDR1 MGHRA and CDR2 YSYEKL. CDR3 sequence reads: CASSQEPALANDNEQFF.

The chain recombines TRBV5-4 with TRBJ2-1; there is no DNA to check the TCRdb D call of TRBD2. The CDR3 extends over 15 amino acids. Germline assignment: CDR1 SGHNT and CDR2 YYREEE (reference sequence). This CDR3 is CASSRSSGGFGEQFF.

The chain uses TRBV12-3 or TRBV12-4 and TRBJ2-1; TCRdb selects TRBD1, and the lack of DNA leaves this call unchecked. The CDR3 is 14 residues long. The CDR3 reads CASRGKDGDNEQFF.

The J gene is TRBJ2-7, the V gene TRBV5-1. Germline V CDR1 and CDR2: SGHRS, YFSETQ. The CDR3 totals 13 residues. CDR3: CASSLAPTYEQYF.

The CDR3 loop reads CASSSRTSSSGANVLTF. V usage is TRBV7-9 and J usage is TRBJ2-6; TCRdb's D call of TRBD2 is untestable without DNA. The CDR3 is 17 amino acids. The germline CDR1 and CDR2 sequences are SEHNR and FQNEAQ (reference sequence). Looking up the rest from reference TRBV7-9 and TRBJ2-6 gives the full variable domain: DTGVSQNPRHKITKRGQNVTFRCDPISEHNRLYWYRQTLGQGPEFLTYFQNEAQLEKSRLLSDRFSAERPKGSFSTLEIQRTEQGDSAMYLCASSSRTSSSGANVLTFGAGSRLTVL.

The chain combines TRBV10-1 with TRBJ1-2. The germline CDR1 and CDR2 sequences are WNHNN and SYGVQD (reference sequence). The CDR3 sequence is 15 residues long. CDR3 protein: CASSANQEISGGYTF.

The chain recombines TRBV13 with TRBJ2-4; TCRdb's assignment of TRBD1 cannot be checked, as there is no DNA. The CDR3 extends over 14 amino acids. Germline assignment: CDR1 PRHDT and CDR2 FYEKMQ (reference sequence). CDR3 residues: CASSSGQEKNIQYF.

The J gene is TRBJ2-5, the V gene TRBV12-3 or TRBV12-4; TCRdb reports TRBD2, a call that lacks DNA to check it against. The CDR3 has 13 residues. The CDR3 sequence: CASRAGLQETQYF.

The CDR3 here is CASSLQGLNTEAFF. The V gene is TRBV27, the J gene TRBJ1-1; TCRdb's D call of TRBD1 is untestable without DNA. This CDR3 is built from 14 residues. Per germline, CDR1 MNHEY and CDR2 SMNVEV (reference sequence).

The chain recombines TRBV28 with TRBJ2-5; TCRdb reports TRBD1, a call that lacks DNA to check it against. CDR3 size: 15 residues. Germline V gives CDR1 MDHEN, CDR2 SYDVKM. CDR3 region: CASSRYPGGRETQYF.

V gene TRBV7-7 combines with J gene TRBJ1-1; the D call of TRBD1 rests on TCRdb alone, since no DNA is present to check it. This CDR3 has 14 amino acids. CDR1 is SSHAT, CDR2 FNYEAQ, per germline (reference sequence). CDR3 amino acids: CASSPDLGHTEAFF.

J is TRBJ2-1 and V is TRBV20-1; as DNA is missing, the TRBD1 call by TCRdb cannot be tested. This CDR3 region has 13 residues. The germline V gene encodes CDR1 DFQATT and CDR2 SNEGSKA (reference sequence). The CDR3 sequence is CSARTGEYNEQFF.

This rearrangement joins TRBV12-3 or TRBV12-4 to TRBJ2-5; TCRdb calls TRBD2, which cannot be checked without DNA. The CDR3 consists of 16 residues. The chain's CDR3 is CASSLGRGRGQETQYF.

V usage is TRBV7-6 and J usage is TRBJ2-7; no DNA is available, so the TRBD2 call from TCRdb remains unchecked. CDR3 size: 14 residues. Germline assignment: CDR1 SGHVS and CDR2 FNYEAQ. The CDR3 spells CASSSGLDSYEQYF.